Sequencing of this T cell receptor (beta chain) was carried out in a study of blood T cell repertoires in COVID-19. Study details: Researchers got acute and convalescent COVID-19 samples from the United States, Italy and Spain.

Enrollees, about 18 to 89 years old, lived in approximately 24 US areas. CDR3 length: 14 amino acids. Trimming removed 4 bases from V and 2 bases from J, with 12 bases in between. Germline values: CDR1 WNHNN, CDR2 SYGVQD (reference sequence). Using immunoSEQ multiplex PCR, the repertoire was profiled, and TCRdb retains in-frame clones only, with some absent. The table includes roughly 290,000 clones, roughly 87% detected once. The receptor was isolated from a woman aged 40 to 50 who had recovered from COVID-19. The gene calls are TRBV10-1 and TRBJ2-7; weak D call: TRBD1 (6 bases). Sequenced material: PBMCs or T cells enriched from blood (not recorded which). CDR3 loop: CASSVGPGAYEQYF. DNA of the CDR3: TGCGCCAGCAGTGTTGGGCCAGGGGCCTACGAGCAGTACTTC.